The following is a T cell receptor beta chain sequence with its context. Original processing notes: Amplification from reference gene primers served as the basis for estimated nucleated cell counts. Libraries were prepared by immunoSEQ multiplex PCR; TCRdb keeps only in-frame clonotypes and omits some of them. The DNA was the basis for D and trimming; V, J and clone size are from that table. The sample records about 490,000 clones, 80% to 90% being singletons. These data come from a study of blood T cell repertoires in COVID-19. The wider study: Italy, Spain and the United States were the sources of the convalescent and acute COVID-19 samples. Sample material is recorded as cDNA or gDNA derived from T cells, B-cell-depleted T cells, or PBMCs.

This CDR3 has 16 amino acids. Trimming at V came to 7 bases and at J to 8 bases, leaving 11 bases not matched to a gene. CDR1 is MDHEN, CDR2 SYDVKM, per germline. Sequencing used peripheral blood. The J gene is TRBJ2-1, the V gene TRBV28, with 13 bases lining up with TRBD2. This sequence was found in a human donor in a cohort sampled during active COVID-19. CDR3 residues: CASNTIPGLAGYEQFF. CDR3 in DNA: TGTGCCAGCAATACCATCCCGGGACTAGCGGGATATGAGCAGTTCTTC.